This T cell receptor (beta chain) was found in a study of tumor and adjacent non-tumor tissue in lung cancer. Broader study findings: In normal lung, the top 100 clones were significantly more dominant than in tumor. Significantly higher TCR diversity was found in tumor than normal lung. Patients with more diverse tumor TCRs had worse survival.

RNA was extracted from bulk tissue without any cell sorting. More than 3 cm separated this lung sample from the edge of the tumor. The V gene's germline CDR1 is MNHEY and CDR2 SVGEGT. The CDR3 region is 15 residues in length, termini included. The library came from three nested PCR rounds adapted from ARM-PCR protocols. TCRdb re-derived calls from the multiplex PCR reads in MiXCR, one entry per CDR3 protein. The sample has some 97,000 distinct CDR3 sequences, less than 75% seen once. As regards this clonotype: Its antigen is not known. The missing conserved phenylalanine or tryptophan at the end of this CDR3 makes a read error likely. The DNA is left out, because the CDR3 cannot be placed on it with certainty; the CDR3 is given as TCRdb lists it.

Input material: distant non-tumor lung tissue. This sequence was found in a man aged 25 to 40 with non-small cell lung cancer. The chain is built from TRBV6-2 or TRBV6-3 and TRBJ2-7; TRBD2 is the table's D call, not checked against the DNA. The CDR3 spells CASITGLAGSYEQYL.